These 9 T cell receptor beta chains share one sample of origin, sequenced in a study of blood T cell repertoires in COVID-19. Data came from immunoSEQ multiplex PCR; TCRdb stores just in-frame clones and leaves some out. The table lists roughly 95,000 clones, about four fifths of them singletons. Sequencing was done on a sample of peripheral blood. These receptors all come from a human donor in a cohort sampled during active COVID-19.

The chain joins TRBV19 to TRBJ2-5, with 7 nucleotides matching TRBD2. The V gene end was trimmed by 3 bases and the J gene end by 4 bases; junction bases not matched to a gene: 8. CDR3 length equals 15 residues. Germline lookup yields CDR1 LNHDA and CDR2 SQIVND (reference sequence). The DNA for the CDR3 is TGTGCCAGTAGTATCATGAGCGGGATAAGAGAGACCCAGTACTTC. The encoded protein is CASSIMSGIRETQYF.

This rearrangement joins TRBV10-1 to TRBJ2-1; a weak D match, TRBD1 (5 bases). The length of the CDR3 is 15 residues. Trimming left V 0 bases short and J 3 bases short, with 9 bases between. Germline loops: CDR1 WNHNN, CDR2 SYGVQD (reference sequence). The chain's CDR3 is CASSESGPNYNEQFF. The CDR3 DNA is TGCGCCAGCAGTGAGTCGGGGCCGAACTACAATGAGCAGTTCTTC.

The chain couples TRBV2 to TRBJ2-4, with D unresolved. The CDR3 runs 14 residues. Trimming removed 0 bases at V and 0 bases at J, with 3 bases between. Germline-derived CDR1 and CDR2 are SNHLY and FYNNEI. CDR3 sequence: CASSEALAKNIQYF. The CDR3 bases are TGTGCCAGCAGTGAAGCCTTAGCCAAAAACATTCAGTACTTC.

The chain joins TRBV2 to TRBJ1-1, with D perhaps TRBD1 (6 bases). Germline V gene data show CDR1 as SNHLY and CDR2 as FYNNEI. Trimming removed 2 bases at V and 0 bases at J, with 28 bases between. This CDR3 is built from 21 residues. Written as DNA, the CDR3 is TGTGCCAGCAGTGAAAAGCTCCGGGGGGGTACTGGTACAGGGATGAACACTGAAGCTTTCTTT. This codes for CASSEKLRGGTGTGMNTEAFF.

J is TRBJ1-1 and V is TRBV19, with 8 bases that match TRBD1. Germline CDR1 LNHDA, CDR2 SQIVND (reference sequence). V trimming: 6 bases; J trimming: 2 bases; junction bases outside the gene matches: 14. The CDR3 runs to 17 residues. The CDR3: CASRTTDRAYENTEAFF. The CDR3 nucleotides read TGTGCCAGTAGGACGACGGACAGGGCTTACGAAAACACTGAAGCTTTCTTT.

The count of this clone is one. The genes are TRBV5-1 and TRBJ2-3; TRBD2 agrees at 16 bases. The CDR3 totals 18 residues. Germline V gene data show CDR1 as SGHRS and CDR2 as YFSETQ. V gave up 0 bases and J gave up 7 bases; unmatched junction bases: 8. The CDR3 here is CASSLAGLAGGILNTQYF. The CDR3 DNA is TGCGCCAGCAGCTTGGCGGGACTAGCGGGAGGGATTTTGAATACGCAGTATTTT.

The chain couples TRBV19 to TRBJ1-1; tentatively, D is TRBD1 (5 bases). Germline CDR1 is LNHDA and CDR2 is SQIVND (reference sequence). This CDR3 comprises 14 residues. The V end was cut by 7 bases, the J end by 11 bases, with 23 bases between. The CDR3 is CASTKGMAVQVAFF. In nucleotides, the CDR3 is TGTGCCAGTACTAAGGGGATGGCAGTTCAGGTGGCTTTCTTT.

The chain employs TRBV3-1 (or the pseudogene TRBV3-2) and TRBJ1-5, with D maybe TRBD1 (5 bases). CDR1 is LGHDT and CDR2 is YNNKEL in the germline V gene (reference sequence). Deletions cut 2 bases from V and 2 bases from J, with 10 bases between. The CDR3 has 15 residues. The CDR3 protein is CASSQWPGGNQPQHF. DNA for the CDR3: TGTGCCAGCAGCCAATGGCCGGGGGGCAATCAGCCCCAGCATTTT.

The rearrangement uses TRBV20-1 and TRBJ1-2; the D is unclear. Between the trimmed V and J ends, which lost 1 base and 7 bases, there was a span of 7 bases. The CDR3 sequence is 11 residues long. The germline gives CDR1 DFQATT, CDR2 SNEGSKA (reference sequence). The CDR3 nucleotides are TGCAGTGCTAGAGGGTCGGGTGGCTACACCTTC. Encoded protein: CSARGSGGYTF.